The 28 T cell receptor beta chains reported below all come from one sample, sequenced in a study of beta chain features in type 1 diabetes. The investigators reverse transcribed all of the isolated RNA, so they sequenced expressed TCRB transcripts. Data came from immunoSEQ multiplex PCR; TCRdb stores just in-frame clones and leaves some out. The table records about 350,000 clones, roughly a fifth of them present only once. Material: naive CD4+ T cells from blood. Every receptor here comes from a woman between 18 and 30 years old in good health.

This clone was detected a few times. The chain uses TRBV30 and TRBJ1-5; D may be TRBD1 (5 bases). The CDR3 has 15 amino acids. The V gene's germline CDR1 is GTSNPN and CDR2 SVGIG (reference sequence). Trimming stripped 0 bases from V and 4 bases from J, with 13 bases between. The CDR3 region has the DNA TGTGCCTGGAGTGTAAGTGAACAGGCGAATCAGCCCCAGCATTTT. Its translation is CAWSVSEQANQPQHF.

The chain recombines TRBV5-1 with TRBJ1-5; a weak D match, TRBD1 (6 bases). The germline CDR1 and CDR2 sequences are SGHRS and YFSETQ. Trimming took off 0 bases at V and 5 bases at J, with 15 bases between the two ends. The CDR3 is 16 residues long. The DNA of the CDR3 is TGCGCCAGCAGCTTGGAGCCAGGGGCAAAGGATCAGCCCCAGCATTTT. Its translation: CASSLEPGAKDQPQHF.

This chain connects TRBV5-1 to TRBJ2-2; 9 bases align to TRBD2. CDR1 is SGHRS and CDR2 is YFSETQ in the germline V gene. Trimming cost V 3 bases and J 1 base; bases outside gene matches: 16. CDR3 length: 20 residues. CDR3: CASSSPEGREGSMNTGELFF. The CDR3 DNA follows: TGCGCCAGCAGCTCTCCGGAGGGGCGGGAGGGCTCCATGAACACCGGGGAGCTGTTTTTT.

For this clone: The junction departs from germline at one end; a sequencing error may be responsible. The V gene is TRBV7-7, the J gene TRBJ2-1; perhaps TRBD2 as D (6 bases). CDR1 and CDR2 (germline): SSHAT, FNYEAQ (reference sequence). The CDR3 covers 18 residues. Here the CDR3 reads CASSLPVVAVLGRHEQFF. The CDR3 region has the DNA TGTGCTAGCAGCTTACCCGTGGTAGCGGTCCTGGGGCGGCATGAGCAGTTCTTC.

The CDR3 bases are TGTGCCAGCAGTTCACCTAGAGGGGGAATGCGTGGCTACACCTTC. Encoded protein: CASSSPRGGMRGYTF. The J gene is TRBJ1-2, the V gene TRBV6-5; possibly TRBD1 for D (6 bases). This CDR3 contains 15 residues. Germline loops: CDR1 MNHEY, CDR2 SVGAGI. The germline V and J ends were trimmed by 4 bases and 7 bases, with 19 bases remaining between them.

This chain connects TRBV6-5 to TRBJ2-2, with D hard to call. CDR3 size: 15 residues. CDR1 MNHEY and CDR2 SVGAGI come from the germline V gene. V was cut by 4 bases and J by 3 bases, with 12 bases left in between. The CDR3 loop reads CASSSLDRDTGELFF. The CDR3 nucleotides are TGTGCCAGCAGTTCCCTGGATCGGGACACCGGGGAGCTGTTTTTT.

This clone appeared a few times. V is TRBV18 and J is TRBJ2-7, with D uncertain. The CDR3 has 12 residues. V gave up 4 bases and J gave up 0 bases, with 4 bases separating them. Germline CDR1 is KGHSH and CDR2 is LQKENI. CDR3 protein: CASSLYSYEQYF. Here the CDR3 DNA reads TGTGCCAGCTCACTTTACTCCTACGAGCAGTACTTC.

The chain couples TRBV4-1 to TRBJ2-3, with a weak D call TRBD2 (5 bases). CDR1 and CDR2 from the germline V gene are MGHRA and YSYEKL. Trimming shortened V by 4 bases and J by 3 bases, and 23 bases separated the two germline ends. The CDR3 loop spans 18 amino acids. CDR3 nucleotides: TGCGCCAGCAGCCCTCGGGTGCCCCCCCGGGGTCGGACAGATACGCAGTATTTT. Protein: CASSPRVPPRGRTDTQYF.

The rearrangement joins TRBV4-2 to TRBJ2-2; 7 nucleotides agree with TRBD1. The CDR3 totals 16 residues. CDR1 and CDR2 from the germline V gene are LGHNA and YNFKEQ. Trimming removed 1 base from V and 5 bases from J; junction bases left unmatched: 7. CDR3: CASSQVRGIGTGELFF. The CDR3 DNA follows: TGTGCCAGCAGCCAAGTCAGGGGGATAGGGACCGGGGAGCTGTTTTTT.

With respect to this clone: Other DNA sequences from this sample encode an identical CDR3 as well. The chain uses TRBV5-1 and TRBJ2-1; TRBD2 matches 12 bases. Germline-derived CDR1 and CDR2 are SGHRS and YFSETQ. The CDR3 runs 15 residues. J lost 6 bases, V lost 4 bases, and 5 bases had no gene match. The CDR3 spells CASSQGLAGLNEQFF. CDR3 nucleotide sequence: TGCGCCAGCAGCCAGGGACTAGCGGGCCTCAATGAGCAGTTCTTC.

The V gene is TRBV11-2, the J gene TRBJ1-5; D call uncertain. The CDR3 loop spans 14 amino acids. The V gene lost 6 bases and the J gene lost 0 bases, with 9 bases spanning the gap. Germline CDR1 is SGHAT and CDR2 is FQNNGV. CDR3: CASSFTDSNQPQHF. The DNA for the CDR3 is TGTGCCAGCAGTTTTACAGATAGCAATCAGCCCCAGCATTTT.

The table lists this clone with a few counts. The chain combines TRBV5-1 with TRBJ2-6, with a weak D call TRBD1 (6 bases). V was pared by 4 bases and J by 1 base, with 18 bases between. Germline values: CDR1 SGHRS, CDR2 YFSETQ. This CDR3 has 18 amino acids. CDR3 sequence reads: CASSLPRTVKSGANVLTF. In DNA form, the CDR3 reads TGCGCCAGCAGCCTCCCGCGGACAGTGAAATCTGGGGCCAACGTCCTGACTTTC.

This rearrangement joins TRBV9 to TRBJ2-2, with D possibly TRBD2 on 6 matching bases. V lost 2 bases, J lost 1 base, and 9 bases lay in between. The length of the CDR3 is 15 residues. Germline V gene data show CDR1 as SGDLS and CDR2 as YYNGEE. The CDR3 region is CASSVDGRNTGELFF. The CDR3 nucleotides are TGTGCCAGCAGCGTTGACGGGAGGAACACCGGGGAGCTGTTTTTT.

The V gene is TRBV7-9, the J gene TRBJ2-7; D gene ambiguous. CDR1 is SEHNR, CDR2 FQNEAQ, per germline (reference sequence). Trimming pared 5 bases from V and 5 bases from J, leaving 7 bases between. This CDR3 region has 11 residues. For the CDR3, the DNA is TGTGCCAGCAGCCCTTGGCACGAGCAGTACTTC. Its translation: CASSPWHEQYF.

Note on this clone: The same CDR3 arises from other DNA sequences in this sample as well. This rearrangement joins TRBV11-2 to TRBJ2-1; no clear D gene. Trimming left V 3 bases short and J 4 bases short, with 7 bases between. Germline V gene data show CDR1 as SGHAT and CDR2 as FQNNGV. The CDR3 loop spans 13 amino acids. The CDR3 sequence is CASSLSLYNEQFF. CDR3 DNA sequence: TGTGCCAGCAGCTTGTCACTTTACAATGAGCAGTTCTTC.

This clone occurred once. The chain combines TRBV29-1 with TRBJ2-7, with TRBD2 identical over 8 bases. From germline, CDR1 is SQVTM and CDR2 ANQGSEA. The trim removed 7 bases at V and 5 bases at J, leaving 10 bases unmatched. CDR3 length: 13 amino acids. The CDR3 DNA reads TGCAGCGGGGGGACTAGGAACATCAACGAGCAGTACTTC. Encoded protein: CSGGTRNINEQYF.

This chain links TRBV18 with TRBJ1-2; D unresolved. Germline V lookup: CDR1 KGHSH, CDR2 LQKENI. The CDR3 totals 13 residues. Trimming shortened V by 2 bases and J by 4 bases, and 8 bases separated the two germline ends. The CDR3, as DNA: TGTGCCAGCTCACCAGGGGAGGGCTATGGCTACACCTTC. This encodes CASSPGEGYGYTF.

This clone turned up a few times. The CDR3 coding sequence is TGTGCCAGCAGCCGTTCCGGGACTCTTAAAGAGACCCAGTACTTC. Translating gives CASSRSGTLKETQYF. The chain carries TRBV7-2 and TRBJ2-5; D might be TRBD2 (6 bases). Deletions cut 5 bases from V and 3 bases from J, with 16 bases between. The CDR3 has 15 residues. In germline, CDR1 is SGHTA, CDR2 FQGNSA.

This clone occurred a few times. V and J are TRBV7-9 and TRBJ1-1; the D is unclear. Trimming shortened V by 5 bases and J by 5 bases, and 12 bases separated the two germline ends. CDR3 size: 13 residues. Germline V CDR1 and CDR2: SEHNR, FQNEAQ (reference sequence). CDR3: CASSPRTETEAFF. CDR3 DNA: TGTGCCAGCAGCCCCCGGACTGAAACTGAAGCTTTCTTT.

The chain joins TRBV5-1 to TRBJ2-7; 7 nucleotides align to TRBD2. CDR3 size: 16 residues. The germline gives CDR1 SGHRS, CDR2 YFSETQ. V trimming: 0 bases; J trimming: 0 bases; junction bases outside the gene matches: 6. The CDR3 DNA follows: TGCGCCAGCAGCTTGGCCCTGAGCGGGATCTCCTACGAGCAGTACTTC. Translating gives CASSLALSGISYEQYF.

This clone was picked up a small number of times. The V gene is TRBV5-1, the J gene TRBJ2-1, with D unresolved. There are 14 residues in the CDR3. Trimming left V 0 bases short and J 5 bases short, with 9 bases between. The germline CDR1 and CDR2 sequences are SGHRS and YFSETQ. The CDR3 DNA reads as TGCGCCAGCAGCTTGGTTGGCAGCGACAATGAGCAGTTCTTC. Its protein is CASSLVGSDNEQFF. Drawing the rest from reference TRBV5-1 and TRBJ2-1, the complete variable domain is KAGVTQTPRYLIKTRGQQVTLSCSPISGHRSVSWYQQTPGQGLQFLFEYFSETQRNKGNFPGRFSGRQFSNSRSEMNVSTLELGDSALYLCASSLVGSDNEQFFGPGTRLTVL.

This clone turned up a few times. V usage is TRBV6-6 and J usage is TRBJ2-7; 11 nucleotides agree with TRBD2. With 5 bases clipped from V and 0 bases from J, the junction kept 3 bases outside the gene matches. CDR3 length equals 15 residues. Germline CDR1 and CDR2: MNHNY and SVGAGI (reference sequence). CDR3 residues: CASSPTSGNSYEQYF. The CDR3 DNA follows: TGTGCCAGCAGTCCGACTAGCGGGAACTCCTACGAGCAGTACTTC.

This chain uses TRBV5-4 with TRBJ2-5, with TRBD1 matching 7 bases. This CDR3 spans 13 amino acids. J gave up 4 bases and V 4 bases, and 4 bases lay outside the gene matches. The germline CDR1 and CDR2 sequences are SGHNT and YYREEE (reference sequence). The CDR3: CASSRQGRETQYF. The DNA of the CDR3 is TGTGCCAGCAGCCGACAGGGAAGAGAGACCCAGTACTTC.

There are a few counts of this clone. The chain uses TRBV7-2 and TRBJ1-4; D unresolved. Germline CDR1 is SGHTA and CDR2 is FQGNSA. This CDR3 region has 13 residues. The V end lost 3 bases, the J end lost 7 bases, and 9 bases lay between the germline ends. The DNA for the CDR3 is TGTGCCAGCAGCTTCGAGGTGTTTGAAAAACTGTTTTTT. As protein: CASSFEVFEKLFF.

This clone was detected a few times. The rearrangement joins TRBV9 to TRBJ1-2; possible D gene TRBD1, 6 bases. The germline V gene encodes CDR1 SGDLS and CDR2 YYNGEE. V was trimmed by 2 bases and J by 0 bases, leaving 14 bases between them. The CDR3 is made up of 16 amino acids. The CDR3 is CASSVSRTVPNYGYTF. The CDR3 bases are TGTGCCAGCAGCGTTAGCCGGACAGTACCTAACTATGGCTACACCTTC.

Written as DNA, the CDR3 is TGTGCCAGCAGAAGCACGGGGACAGAGTCCTACGAGCAGTACTTC. As protein: CASRSTGTESYEQYF. This sequence joins TRBV27 and TRBJ2-7, with 7 bases that match TRBD1. The CDR3 consists of 15 residues. The germline CDR1 and CDR2 sequences are MNHEY and SMNVEV (reference sequence). V lost 6 bases, J lost 1 base, and 9 bases stayed unmatched.

This rearrangement joins TRBV18 to TRBJ2-5; 9 nucleotides match TRBD2. Trimming at V came to 0 bases and at J to 4 bases, leaving 3 bases not matched to a gene. This CDR3 has 15 residues. Germline CDR1 is KGHSH and CDR2 is LQKENI. The CDR3 nucleotides read TGTGCCAGCTCACCACCTAGTAGCGGGGGAGAGACCCAGTACTTC. Protein sequence: CASSPPSSGGETQYF.

The chain combines TRBV6-5 with TRBJ1-2, with D uncertain. From germline, CDR1 is MNHEY and CDR2 SVGAGI. The CDR3 spans 13 residues. The ends were cut back, 6 bases at V and 3 bases at J, with 11 bases in the middle. CDR3 protein: CASSRREDYGYTF. The CDR3 DNA sequence: TGTGCCAGCAGCCGCCGGGAGGACTATGGCTACACCTTC.